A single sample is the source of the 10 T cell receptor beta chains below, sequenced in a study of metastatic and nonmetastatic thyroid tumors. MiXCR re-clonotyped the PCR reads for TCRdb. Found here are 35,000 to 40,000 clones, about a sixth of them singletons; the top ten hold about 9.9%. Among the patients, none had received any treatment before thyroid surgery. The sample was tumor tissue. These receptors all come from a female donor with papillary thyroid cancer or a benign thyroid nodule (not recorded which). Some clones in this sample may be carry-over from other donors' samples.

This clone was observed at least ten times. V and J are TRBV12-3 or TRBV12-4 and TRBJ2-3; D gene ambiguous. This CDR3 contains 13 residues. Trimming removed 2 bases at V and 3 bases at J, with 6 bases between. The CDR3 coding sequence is TGTGCCAGCAGTTTATCAGTAACAGATACGCAGTATTTT. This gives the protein CASSLSVTDTQYF.

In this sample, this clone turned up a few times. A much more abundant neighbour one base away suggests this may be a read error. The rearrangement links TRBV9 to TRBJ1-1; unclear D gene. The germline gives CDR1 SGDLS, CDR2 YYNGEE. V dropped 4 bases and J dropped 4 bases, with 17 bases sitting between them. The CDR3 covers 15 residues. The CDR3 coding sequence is TGTGCCAGCAGCCCCAGTAGGTGTTGGGCCACTGAAGCTTTCTTT. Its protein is CASSPSRCWATEAFF.

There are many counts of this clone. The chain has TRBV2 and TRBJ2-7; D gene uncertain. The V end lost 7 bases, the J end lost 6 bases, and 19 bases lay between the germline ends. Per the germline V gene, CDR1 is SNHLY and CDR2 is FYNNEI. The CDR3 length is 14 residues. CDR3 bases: TGTGCCAGCACTAGAAGGGTTCCGCCGGGCGAGCAGTACTTC. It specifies CASTRRVPPGEQYF.

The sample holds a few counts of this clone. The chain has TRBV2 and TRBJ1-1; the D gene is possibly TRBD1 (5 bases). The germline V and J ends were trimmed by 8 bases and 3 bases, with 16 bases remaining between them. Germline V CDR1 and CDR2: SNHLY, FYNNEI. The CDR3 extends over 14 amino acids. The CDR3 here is CASSPGGGDTEAFF. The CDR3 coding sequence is TGTGCCAGCTCCCCAGGTGGGGGGGACACTGAAGCTTTCTTT.

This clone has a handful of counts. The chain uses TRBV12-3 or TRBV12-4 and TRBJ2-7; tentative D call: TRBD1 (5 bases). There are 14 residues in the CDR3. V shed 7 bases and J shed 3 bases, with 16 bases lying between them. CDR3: CASIAGTGFYEQYF. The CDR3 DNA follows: TGTGCCAGCATTGCCGGCACAGGATTCTACGAGCAGTACTTC.

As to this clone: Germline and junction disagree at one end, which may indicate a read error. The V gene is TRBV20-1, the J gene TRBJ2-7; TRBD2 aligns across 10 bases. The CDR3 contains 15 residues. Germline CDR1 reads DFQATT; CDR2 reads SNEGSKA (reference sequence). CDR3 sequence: CSAKLSGRPPCEQYF. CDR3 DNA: TGCAGTGCTAAACTTAGCGGGAGGCCCCCCTGCGAGCAATACTTC.

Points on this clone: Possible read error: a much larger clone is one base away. CDR3 region: CTSSGSGGRENQYF. The DNA for the CDR3 is TGTACCAGCAGTGGTTCAGGGGGCAGGGAGAACCAGTACTTC. This chain joins TRBV2 and TRBJ2-5; 8 positions match TRBD1. CDR1 SNHLY and CDR2 FYNNEI come from the germline V gene. The CDR3 has 14 residues. Complete variable domain (other parts from reference TRBV2 and TRBJ2-5): EPEVTQTPSHQVTQMGQEVILRCVPISNHLYFYWYRQILGQKVEFLVSFYNNEISEKSEIFDDQFSVERPDGSNFTLKIRSTKLEDSAMYFCTSSGSGGRENQYFGPGTRLLVL.

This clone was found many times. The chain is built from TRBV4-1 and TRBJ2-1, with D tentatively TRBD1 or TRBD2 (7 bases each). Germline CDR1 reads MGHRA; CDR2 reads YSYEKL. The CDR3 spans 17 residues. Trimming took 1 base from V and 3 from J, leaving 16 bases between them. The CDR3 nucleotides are TGCGCCAGCAGCCAAGTGGCAGGGGGGGTCCTCTACAATGAGCAGTTCTTC. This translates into CASSQVAGGVLYNEQFF.

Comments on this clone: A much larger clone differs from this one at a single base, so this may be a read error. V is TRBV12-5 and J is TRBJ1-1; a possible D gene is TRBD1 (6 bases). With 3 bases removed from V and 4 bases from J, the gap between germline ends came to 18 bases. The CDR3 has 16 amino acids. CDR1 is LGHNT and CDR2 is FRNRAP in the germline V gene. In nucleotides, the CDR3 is TGTGCTAGTGGTTTACCTCCCAGGGGATGGACCACTGAAGCTTTCTTT. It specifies CASGLPPRGWTTEAFF.

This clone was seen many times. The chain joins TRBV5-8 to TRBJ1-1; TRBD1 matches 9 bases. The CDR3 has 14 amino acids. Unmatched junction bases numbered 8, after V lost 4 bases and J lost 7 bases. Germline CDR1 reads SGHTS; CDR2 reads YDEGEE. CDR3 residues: CASSPTGTGSEAFF. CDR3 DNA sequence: TGTGCCAGCAGCCCTACGGGGACAGGGAGTGAAGCTTTCTTT.